Listed below are T cell receptor beta chains from one sample, sequenced in a study of OX40 agonist ivuxolimab in advanced cancers. The repertoire was sequenced with immunoSEQ multiplex PCR; TCRdb's copy has only in-frame clones and lacks some. The sample has 60,000 to 75,000 clones; 83% are singletons. The input for sequencing was CD4+ or CD8+ T cells sorted from blood, taken in a trial of the OX40 agonist ivuxolimab. The receptors shown here come from an adult with an advanced solid tumor such as melanoma, head and neck, liver or kidney cancer. Each CDR3 is given with its conserved first and last residue. Each record gives: CDR3 protein, CDR3 DNA, V gene, D gene, J gene, clone size. A D gene is named only where the DNA matches it firmly. A row's size may be missing; if present it is once, few, many or a size class.

CDR3aa: CASSRFLAGGGGTQYF
CDR3nt: TGTGCCAGCAGCCGTTTTCTAGCGGGGGGTGGAGGTACGCAGTATTTT
v_gene: TRBV7-6
d_gene: TRBD2
j_gene: TRBJ2-3
abundance: -

CDR3aa: CASSSFPDVSNTEAFF
CDR3nt: TGTGCCAGCAGCTCCTTCCCAGACGTCAGTAACACTGAAGCTTTCTTT
v_gene: TRBV7-2
d_gene: -
j_gene: TRBJ1-1
abundance: -

CDR3aa: CASSYFQGQSPLHF
CDR3nt: TGTGCCAGCAGTTACTTCCAGGGTCAGTCACCCCTCCACTTT
v_gene: TRBV6-5
d_gene: -
j_gene: TRBJ1-6
abundance: -

CDR3aa: CSVGGTVRTDEQYF
CDR3nt: TGCAGCGTCGGAGGGACAGTAAGGACCGACGAGCAGTACTTC
v_gene: TRBV29-1
d_gene: -
j_gene: TRBJ2-7
abundance: -

CDR3aa: CASSLLGGSADTQYF
CDR3nt: TGTGCCAGCAGCTTATTAGGTGGGTCTGCAGATACGCAGTATTTT
v_gene: TRBV7-9
d_gene: -
j_gene: TRBJ2-3
abundance: -

CDR3aa: CASSDSGTGNYEQYF
CDR3nt: TGTGCCAGCAGTGACTCGGGGACAGGGAACTACGAGCAGTACTTC
v_gene: TRBV6-4
d_gene: TRBD1
j_gene: TRBJ2-7
abundance: -

CDR3aa: CASSDWGGGANVLTF
CDR3nt: TGTGCCAGCAGTGACTGGGGAGGTGGGGCCAACGTCCTGACTTTC
v_gene: TRBV2
d_gene: -
j_gene: TRBJ2-6
abundance: few

CDR3aa: CASSEAQGSNQPQHF
CDR3nt: TGTGCCAGCAGTGAAGCGCAGGGGAGTAATCAGCCCCAGCATTTT
v_gene: TRBV6-1
d_gene: -
j_gene: TRBJ1-5
abundance: once

CDR3aa: CASSLWGEETQYF
CDR3nt: TGTGCCAGCAGCTTATGGGGGGAAGAGACCCAGTACTTC
v_gene: TRBV7-9
d_gene: -
j_gene: TRBJ2-5
abundance: -

CDR3aa: CASMDRVSGNTIYF
CDR3nt: TGCGCCAGCATGGACAGGGTCTCTGGAAACACCATATATTTT
v_gene: TRBV10-2
d_gene: TRBD1
j_gene: TRBJ1-3
abundance: -

CDR3aa: CASSQERTGLSYEQYF
CDR3nt: TGTGCCAGCAGCCAAGAACGGACGGGTCTCTCCTACGAGCAGTACTTC
v_gene: TRBV4-2
d_gene: -
j_gene: TRBJ2-7
abundance: -

CDR3aa: CVSSPRSRGGGDEQFF
CDR3nt: TGTGTCAGCTCACCTCGTTCTCGGGGGGGTGGTGATGAGCAGTTCTTC
v_gene: TRBV18
d_gene: TRBD2
j_gene: TRBJ2-1
abundance: once

CDR3aa: CASSEGLLPKTQYF
CDR3nt: TGCGCCAGCAGTGAGGGACTCCTACCAAAGACCCAGTACTTC
v_gene: TRBV10-2
d_gene: -
j_gene: TRBJ2-5
abundance: -

CDR3aa: CASSLGTGGRETQYF
CDR3nt: TGTGCCAGCAGCTTAGGCACAGGGGGAAGAGAGACCCAGTACTTC
v_gene: TRBV7-7
d_gene: TRBD1
j_gene: TRBJ2-5
abundance: once

CDR3aa: CASSLISGLGDTQYF
CDR3nt: TGTGCCAGCAGCTTGATTAGCGGGCTCGGAGATACGCAGTATTTT
v_gene: TRBV11-2
d_gene: TRBD2
j_gene: TRBJ2-3
abundance: -

CDR3aa: CASTRDRGETQYF
CDR3nt: TGTGCCAGCACCCGGGACAGGGGAGAGACCCAGTACTTC
v_gene: TRBV6-1
d_gene: TRBD1
j_gene: TRBJ2-5
abundance: -

CDR3aa: CASSSVGGLGNTIYF
CDR3nt: TGTGCCAGCAGCAGTGTAGGGGGGCTGGGAAACACCATATATTTT
v_gene: TRBV2
d_gene: -
j_gene: TRBJ1-3
abundance: -

CDR3aa: CSVDVGVDTDTQYF
CDR3nt: TGCAGCGTTGATGTAGGGGTTGACACAGATACGCAGTATTTT
v_gene: TRBV29-1
d_gene: -
j_gene: TRBJ2-3
abundance: -

CDR3aa: CASSAPGTGAGEQYF
CDR3nt: TGTGCCAGCAGTGCACCCGGGACAGGGGCTGGGGAGCAGTACTTC
v_gene: TRBV6-6
d_gene: TRBD1
j_gene: TRBJ2-7
abundance: once

CDR3aa: CASNRELNTGELFF
CDR3nt: TGTGCCAGTAACAGGGAATTGAACACCGGGGAGCTGTTTTTT
v_gene: TRBV19
d_gene: -
j_gene: TRBJ2-2
abundance: -

CDR3aa: CASSATGALSSGNTIYF
CDR3nt: TGTGCCAGCAGCGCCACGGGTGCCCTGAGCTCTGGAAACACCATATATTTT
v_gene: TRBV9
d_gene: -
j_gene: TRBJ1-3
abundance: few

CDR3aa: CASSEARPSRTWGNLNSPLHF
CDR3nt: TGTGCCAGCAGTGAAGCGAGACCCTCGCGGACTTGGGGGAATCTTAATTCACCCCTCCACTTT
v_gene: TRBV6-1
d_gene: -
j_gene: TRBJ1-6
abundance: -

CDR3aa: CASSLAGLGEQYF
CDR3nt: TGTGCCAGCAGCTTAGCGGGTCTTGGGGAGCAGTACTTC
v_gene: TRBV7-2
d_gene: -
j_gene: TRBJ2-7
abundance: -

CDR3aa: CASSAGTPRTGELFF
CDR3nt: TGCGCCAGCAGCGCGGGGACCCCACGCACCGGGGAGCTGTTTTTT
v_gene: TRBV5-1
d_gene: -
j_gene: TRBJ2-2
abundance: -

CDR3aa: CASSYSAGGPGDTQYF
CDR3nt: TGTGCCAGCAGTTACTCAGCGGGGGGGCCGGGAGATACGCAGTATTTT
v_gene: TRBV6-5
d_gene: TRBD2
j_gene: TRBJ2-3
abundance: -

CDR3aa: CASSLADDTQYF
CDR3nt: TGTGCCAGCAGCTTAGCGGATGATACGCAGTATTTT
v_gene: TRBV7-6
d_gene: -
j_gene: TRBJ2-3
abundance: -

CDR3aa: CASGLRAGGNSEAFF
CDR3nt: TGTGCTAGTGGTTTGAGGGCAGGGGGCAATTCTGAAGCTTTCTTT
v_gene: TRBV12-5
d_gene: TRBD1
j_gene: TRBJ1-1
abundance: -

CDR3aa: CASSQAGTGVATNEKLFF
CDR3nt: TGCGCCAGCAGCCAAGCCGGGACAGGCGTCGCAACTAATGAAAAACTGTTTTTT
v_gene: TRBV4-1
d_gene: TRBD1
j_gene: TRBJ1-4
abundance: -

CDR3aa: CASSPTRDVNQPQHF
CDR3nt: TGTGCCAGCAGCCCTACCCGGGACGTTAATCAGCCCCAGCATTTT
v_gene: TRBV6-5
d_gene: -
j_gene: TRBJ1-5
abundance: once

CDR3aa: CASSGGGDTQYF
CDR3nt: TGTGCCAGCTCGGGAGGCGGGGACACGCAGTATTTT
v_gene: TRBV28
d_gene: TRBD2
j_gene: TRBJ2-3
abundance: -

CDR3aa: CASRKDMFNEQFF
CDR3nt: TGTGCCAGCAGAAAGGACATGTTCAATGAGCAGTTCTTC
v_gene: TRBV6-5
d_gene: -
j_gene: TRBJ2-1
abundance: -

CDR3aa: CASSRLAGGWGNEQFF
CDR3nt: TGTGCCAGCTCCAGACTAGCGGGGGGCTGGGGGAATGAGCAGTTCTTC
v_gene: TRBV11-2
d_gene: TRBD2
j_gene: TRBJ2-1
abundance: -

CDR3aa: CASSWSLAGGGYEQYF
CDR3nt: TGCGCCAGCAGCTGGAGCCTCGCGGGGGGGGGCTACGAGCAGTACTTC
v_gene: TRBV5-1
d_gene: TRBD2
j_gene: TRBJ2-7
abundance: -

CDR3aa: CASSLGWGRDEQYF
CDR3nt: TGCGCCAGCAGCTTGGGTTGGGGGCGGGACGAGCAGTACTTC
v_gene: TRBV5-1
d_gene: -
j_gene: TRBJ2-7
abundance: -

CDR3aa: CASNPLGQGGSPLHF
CDR3nt: TGCGCCAGCAACCCACTCGGACAGGGGGGTTCACCCCTCCACTTT
v_gene: TRBV5-1
d_gene: TRBD1
j_gene: TRBJ1-6
abundance: -

CDR3aa: CASSSGTGISYEQYF
CDR3nt: TGTGCCAGCAGCTCCGGGACAGGGATCTCCTACGAGCAGTACTTC
v_gene: TRBV11-3
d_gene: TRBD1
j_gene: TRBJ2-7
abundance: -

CDR3aa: CAWSVTRDQETQYF
CDR3nt: TGTGCCTGGAGTGTTACCAGGGACCAAGAGACCCAGTACTTC
v_gene: TRBV30
d_gene: -
j_gene: TRBJ2-5
abundance: -